This T cell receptor beta chain is from a study of molecular identifiers for immune sequencing clone quantification (dated by TCRdb to 2017 to 2018). About the study as a whole: In a replicate experiment, RNA from around 18,000 or 91,000 naive CD8 T cells was split into five aliquots, four of which were sequenced. The study was a methods study using CD8 T cells to benchmark molecular-identifier clustering-based TCR repertoire sequencing (MIDCIRS) and TCR RNA copy counting. Here is what the overall study found, with its caveats: A single cell's worth of spiked-in Jurkat TCR RNA was reported detectable even among 850,000 to 1,000,000 naive CD8 T cells. Identical TCR molecules sharing a barcode could cause highly expanded clone sizes to be underestimated. In CMV-specific effector cells, clones with more than 20 RNA copies contained over 99% of molecules, whereas in naive cells such clones contained under 1% of molecules. Modeling estimated about 3 recovered TCR RNA copies per cell, compared with about 10 by digital PCR, which implies 25% to 30% capture efficiency. The naive libraries included spiked-in Jurkat TCR RNA (about ten copies' worth), and this RNA is not part of the donor repertoire. When barcode sub-clustering was not used, chimeric consensus sequences inflated TCR diversity, with chimeras reaching as high as 47%.

Libraries of naive CD8 T cells were built from around 20,000 to 1,000,000 sorted cells, with 10%, 30% or 50% of the purified RNA used. Naive CD8 T cells were FACS-sorted as CD8+CD4-CCR7+CD45RA+ on a BD FACSAria II into RLT Plus buffer. Detection sensitivity was tested by spiking Jurkat RNA equal to about eleven TCR copies' worth into samples containing about 19,000-1,000,000 naive CD8 T cells. Enrichment of CD8 T cells was done with RosetteSep CD8+ T Cell Enrichment Cocktail plus Ficoll-Paque, and ACK red cell lysis came afterward. The germline V gene (reference sequence) supplies CDR1 DFQATT and CDR2 SNEGSKA. Cut back by 5 bases and 2 bases, the V and J ends lie 10 bases apart. The CDR3, cysteine through phenylalanine, is 13 amino acids long. Left in the record is the CDR3 DNA by itself, 39 bases read in frame from the first base. A word on this clonotype: It lacks a known antigen. A much more abundant neighbour one base away suggests this may be a read error.

To prepare the library, PCR was applied. Instrument on record: Illumina HiSeq 4000. Bulk TCR libraries were generated as previously described, with the TCR primers listed in Table S5 used. The Qiagen AllPrep DNA/RNA kit was used to purify total RNA. Before analysis, reads from multiple sequencing runs of one library were combined. Per the source publication's procedure: Only reads with exact TCR constant sequence were kept, trimmed to 150 nt, and grouped by their 12-nt molecular barcodes. Reads inside each barcode group were sub-clustered using a 15% Levenshtein threshold, and a quality-weighted consensus sequence was constructed for each RNA molecule. Non-functional sequences were removed, as were lower-count sequences one edit away from another. Barcode sub-clusters with fewer than 20% of the maximum read count were removed, based on fitting two negative binomial distributions. TCRdb reprocessing: public reads trimmed at Q25 with fastp, clones called with MiXCR, in-frame beta chains kept. Rows matching on CDR3 protein sequence are summarized as one entry with the most common DNA and genes. TCRdb, not the authors, supplied the V and J calls. For this sample the table gives 250,000 to 400,000 distinct CDR3 sequences, of which 20% to 25% were detected only once. Roughly 0.8% of the sample lies in the top ten.

Sequenced material: naive CD8+ T cells from blood, with Jurkat cell RNA spiked in. This specimen's cell subset or site label, interpreted: FACS-sorted CD8+CD4-CCR7+CD45RA+ naive T cells. Recombination linked TRBV20-1 to TRBJ2-1; tentative D gene TRBD2, with 6 bases matching. The source of this sequence is a human donor in good health. Some libraries in this study had Jurkat cell RNA spiked in. The CDR3 amino acid sequence is: CSAGLATYNEQFF. The bases are TGCAGTGCTGGCCTAGCGACCTACAATGAGCAGTTCTTC.